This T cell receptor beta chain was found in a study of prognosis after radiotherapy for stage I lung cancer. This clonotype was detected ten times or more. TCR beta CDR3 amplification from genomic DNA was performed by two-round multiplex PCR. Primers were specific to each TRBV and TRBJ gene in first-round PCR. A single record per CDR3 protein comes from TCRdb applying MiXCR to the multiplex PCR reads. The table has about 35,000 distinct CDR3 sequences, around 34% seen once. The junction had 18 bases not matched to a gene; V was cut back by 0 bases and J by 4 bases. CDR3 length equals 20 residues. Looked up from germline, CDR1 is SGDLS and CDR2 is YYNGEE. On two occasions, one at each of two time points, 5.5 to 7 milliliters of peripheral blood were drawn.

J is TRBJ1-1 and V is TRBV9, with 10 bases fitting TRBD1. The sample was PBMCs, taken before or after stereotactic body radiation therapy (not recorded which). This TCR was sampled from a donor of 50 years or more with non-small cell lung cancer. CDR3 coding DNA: TGTGCCAGCAGCGTAGGAGATTCCGGTTGGGGACAGGGGCGAAGCACTGAAGCTTTCTTT. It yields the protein CASSVGDSGWGQGRSTEAFF.